This TCR beta chain was found in a study of CD8 T cells in ankylosing spondylitis. TCRdb fed the 5' RACE reads into MiXCR, producing one record per CDR3 protein. The sample records around 150,000 distinct CDR3 sequences, approximately 44% being singletons. General observations from the study: A number of the motif variants had already been described in reactive arthritis synovial fluid and blood. As for the disease-linked clones, they showed a CD8+ phenotype and occurred at relatively low frequencies in peripheral blood. Significant enrichment of disease-linked clones was reportedly seen in matched ankylosing spondylitis synovial fluid. For ankylosing spondylitis blood, a TCR beta motif of 8 or 9 highly homologous variants appeared characteristic.

This clonotype appeared a few times. Its antigen is not known. The origin of this receptor is a male donor with ankylosing spondylitis. The source material was synovial fluid, either unsorted or a sorted T cell fraction (not recorded which).

The CDR3 loop is CASSLQDTDSGNTIYF. For the CDR3, the DNA is TGTGCCAGCAGCCTGCAGGACACAGACTCTGGAAACACCATATATTTT. The J gene is TRBJ1-3, the V gene TRBV7-9; tentative D call: TRBD1 (5 bases). The V gene lost 5 bases and the J gene lost 0 bases, with 14 bases spanning the gap. CDR3 length equals 16 residues. Germline V gives CDR1 SEHNR, CDR2 FQNEAQ (reference sequence).